Listed below are T cell receptor beta chains from one sample, sequenced in a study of Ad26.COV2.S vaccination and SARS-CoV-2 variants. Only in-frame clones appear in the TCRdb table, and some are missing; sequencing was by immunoSEQ multiplex PCR. The sample holds roughly 420,000 clones, roughly 88% seen once. This sample comprised peripheral blood, obtained in a trial of Ad26.COV2.S vaccine versus placebo. These receptors originate from a person between 18 and 65 years old who received the Ad26.COV2.S COVID-19 vaccine or a placebo. Both conserved end residues are trimmed from each CDR3.

v_call	j_call	cdr3_aa
TRBV7-3	TRBJ2-7	ASSRSGGAGDEQY
TRBV6-4	TRBJ2-1	ASSDTAGSEQF
TRBV3-1/TRBV3-2	TRBJ1-3	ASSQGSKGNTIY
TRBV5-6	TRBJ2-6	ASSLTGPSGANVLT
TRBV19	TRBJ1-2	ASSWGTGRPYGYT
TRBV6-5	TRBJ2-7	ASRGLAGGSYEQY
TRBV7-2	TRBJ1-1	ASSPPPAGRAF
TRBV7-9	TRBJ2-5	ASSPRTHQETQY
TRBV15	TRBJ2-1	ATSRAGGPESSYNEQF
TRBV6-5	TRBJ1-4	ASSYSMGQGEEKLF
TRBV7-9	TRBJ2-5	ASSSTEQETQY
TRBV6-6	TRBJ1-5	ASSYGSNQPQH
TRBV28	TRBJ1-4	ASSFLTGTGNKLF
TRBV30	TRBJ1-6	AWSGQGGYNSPLH
TRBV7-9	TRBJ1-2	ASSLGVEGYT
TRBV19	TRBJ1-2	ASSTQGQGNYGYT
TRBV7-9	TRBJ2-1	ASSLVAGANNEQF
TRBV2	TRBJ1-4	ASSEDTGKLF
TRBV5-1	TRBJ2-2	ASSLAIDGELF
TRBV15	TRBJ1-4	ATSRDLGNEKLF
TRBV7-3	TRBJ2-2	ASSPTGGDVTGELF
TRBV6-5	TRBJ1-6	ASSYSSRGAGSPLH
TRBV7-3	TRBJ2-3	ASSLMGSTDTQY
TRBV24-1	TRBJ1-5	ATSGRAVSQPQH
TRBV5-1	TRBJ2-2	ASSAAGTGNTGELF
TRBV6-5	TRBJ1-5	ASSYSSHSNQPQH
TRBV29-1	TRBJ1-4	SVSTGLNEKLF
TRBV4-3	TRBJ1-1	ASSQVESTRTEAF
TRBV28	TRBJ1-1	ASTYAGEAF
TRBV3-1/TRBV3-2	TRBJ2-7	ASSQVGISYEQY
TRBV5-1	TRBJ2-1	ASSPELNHYNNEQF
TRBV24-1	TRBJ2-5	ATSDSSRETQY
TRBV9	TRBJ2-2	ASSVVGQAFIGELF
TRBV5-6	TRBJ1-2	ASSLRTLSHGYT
TRBV10-3	TRBJ2-7	AISPGIFPYEQY
TRBV7-9	TRBJ1-4	ASSYGLRVGEKLF
TRBV9	TRBJ2-7	ASSVQPTYEQY
TRBV7-3	TRBJ2-7	ASSLSGGASYEQY
TRBV6-2/TRBV6-3	TRBJ2-5	ASSPLDRQETQY
TRBV7-9	TRBJ1-5	ASSLTYNQPQH
TRBV6-5	TRBJ1-6	ASTGVGSYNSPLH
TRBV14	TRBJ2-1	ASSHGGQFNEQF
TRBV7-9	TRBJ2-3	ASSLGLAGGTDTQY
TRBV20-1	TRBJ2-3	SASRSEGTDTQY
TRBV7-8	TRBJ1-5	ASSLGTLDQPQH
TRBV30	TRBJ1-3	AWSAGQGSGNTIY
TRBV2	TRBJ1-1	ASRFWTGMEAF
TRBV4-3	TRBJ1-5	ASSQEQGANNQPQH
TRBV7-9	TRBJ2-3	ASSLYSGGGDTQY
TRBV29-1	TRBJ1-3	SVGEGNVFGRNTIY
TRBV27	TRBJ1-1	ASSLSPGGGTEAF
TRBV7-3	TRBJ2-5	ASRRGTVPETQY
TRBV7-2	TRBJ2-5	ASRGTQETQY
TRBV10-3	TRBJ2-2	AISELAGELF
TRBV7-2	TRBJ1-5	ASSLVGGVSNQPQH
TRBV2	TRBJ1-2	ASGPEQYYGYT